The present entry profiles one TCR beta chain with its context. The entry originates in a study of blood T cell repertoires in COVID-19. Study information: Collection of acute and convalescent COVID-19 samples took place in the United States, Italy and Spain.

V dropped 0 bases and J dropped 7; count of bases not matched to a gene: 8. Per the germline V gene, CDR1 is SGHKS and CDR2 is YYEKEE (reference sequence). This CDR3 has 15 amino acids. As processed by the authors: Estimates of nucleated cell counts were drawn from the amplification of reference gene primers. The repertoire was sequenced with immunoSEQ multiplex PCR; TCRdb's copy has only in-frame clones and lacks some. The DNA gave D and trimming, while V, J and clone size come from that table. The table shows about 220,000 clones, with around 86% occurring only once. The sequencing sample was made of peripheral blood. The chain combines TRBV5-5 with TRBJ1-2; 8 bases are a match to TRBD1. The clonotype comes from a woman in her 30s who had recovered from COVID-19. In nucleotides, the CDR3 is TGTGCCAGCAGCTTGGGAGGGACAGGAGCCCCTGGCTACACCTTC. It yields the protein CASSLGGTGAPGYTF.